This TCR beta chain stems from a study of Ad26.COV2.S vaccination and SARS-CoV-2 variants. Trimming removed 2 bases from V and 6 bases from J; junction bases left unmatched: 4. The CDR3 contains 13 residues. The treatment denotes: some 19 received Ad26.COV2.S at low or high dose, single or two shots; 5 received placebo; per-sample allocation not given. The samples were gathered on day 63 after the first injection of vaccine or placebo. An Ad26 vector expressing Wuhan-strain SARS-CoV-2 spike constituted the vaccine. The repertoire was sequenced with immunoSEQ multiplex PCR; TCRdb's copy has only in-frame clones and lacks some. The sample shows some 250,000 clones, 88% of them seen only once.

This sample comprised peripheral blood, obtained in a trial of Ad26.COV2.S vaccine versus placebo. The TCR comes from a person between 18 and 65 years old who received the Ad26.COV2.S COVID-19 vaccine or a placebo. The chain recombines TRBV12-3 or TRBV12-4 with TRBJ2-7; 7 bases align to TRBD2. This CDR3 is CASSLKGGGEQYF. The CDR3 coding sequence is TGTGCCAGCAGTTTAAAGGGCGGGGGCGAGCAGTACTTC.